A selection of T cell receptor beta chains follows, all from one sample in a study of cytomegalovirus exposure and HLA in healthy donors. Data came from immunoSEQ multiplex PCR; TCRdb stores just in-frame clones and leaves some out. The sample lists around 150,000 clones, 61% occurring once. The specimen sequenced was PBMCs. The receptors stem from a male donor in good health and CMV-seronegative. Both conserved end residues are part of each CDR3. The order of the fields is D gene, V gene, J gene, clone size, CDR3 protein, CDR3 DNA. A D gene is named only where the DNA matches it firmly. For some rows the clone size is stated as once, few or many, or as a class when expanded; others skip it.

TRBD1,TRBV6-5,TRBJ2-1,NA,CASSHRDRDSNEQFF,TGTGCCAGCAGTCATCGGGACAGGGATTCTAATGAGCAGTTCTTC
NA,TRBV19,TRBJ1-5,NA,CASSIEQRNQPQHF,TGTGCCAGTAGTATAGAACAACGCAATCAGCCCCAGCATTTT
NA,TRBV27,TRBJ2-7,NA,CASKVAATYEQYF,TGTGCCAGCAAAGTAGCGGCGACCTACGAGCAGTACTTC
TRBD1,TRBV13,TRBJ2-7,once,CASSEAGDRTYEQYF,TGTGCCAGCAGCGAGGCAGGGGACAGGACCTACGAGCAGTACTTC
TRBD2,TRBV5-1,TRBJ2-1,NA,CASSLVLAGAGNEQFF,TGCGCCAGCAGCTTGGTTTTAGCGGGGGCTGGGAATGAGCAGTTCTTC
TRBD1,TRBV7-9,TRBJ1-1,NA,CASAPTGGIDTEAFF,TGTGCCAGCGCTCCGACAGGGGGTATAGACACTGAAGCTTTCTTT
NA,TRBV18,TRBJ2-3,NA,CASSARVSDTQYF,TGTGCCAGCTCAGCCAGGGTTTCAGATACGCAGTATTTT
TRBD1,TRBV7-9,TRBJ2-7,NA,CASSPGQGYEQYF,TGTGCCAGCAGCCCGGGACAGGGCTACGAGCAGTACTTC
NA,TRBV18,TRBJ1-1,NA,CASSSRGTEAFF,TGTGCCAGCTCCTCGAGGGGGACTGAAGCTTTCTTT
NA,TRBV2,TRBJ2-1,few,CASRRQAFSYNEQFF,TGTGCCAGCAGAAGACAGGCCTTCTCCTACAATGAGCAGTTCTTC
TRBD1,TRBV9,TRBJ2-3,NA,CASSGRTGWTDTQYF,TGTGCCAGCAGCGGTCGGACAGGGTGGACAGATACGCAGTATTTT
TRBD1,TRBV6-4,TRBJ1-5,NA,CATFGTGGGNQPQHF,TGTGCCACCTTTGGGACAGGGGGCGGCAATCAGCCCCAGCATTTT
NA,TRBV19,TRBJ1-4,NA,CASSINGGFSEKLFF,TGTGCCAGTAGTATAAATGGGGGGTTCTCTGAAAAACTGTTTTTT
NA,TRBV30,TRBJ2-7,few,CAWSLERPSYEQYF,TGTGCCTGGAGTTTAGAGCGTCCCTCCTACGAGCAGTACTTC
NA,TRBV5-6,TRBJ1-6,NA,CASSLSSADFFYNSPLHF,TGTGCCAGCAGCTTGTCATCCGCAGATTTCTTCTATAATTCACCCCTCCACTTT
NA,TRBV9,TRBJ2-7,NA,CASSPGTYEQYF,TGTGCCAGCAGCCCAGGTACCTACGAGCAGTACTTC
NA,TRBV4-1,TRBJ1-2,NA,CASSHTVYYGYTF,TGCGCCAGCAGCCATACAGTATACTATGGCTACACCTTC
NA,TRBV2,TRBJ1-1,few,CASSGSVSQAFF,TGTGCCAGCAGTGGTAGCGTTTCGCAAGCTTTCTTT
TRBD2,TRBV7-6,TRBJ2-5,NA,CASSLQRGQETQYF,TGTGCCAGCAGCTTACAGCGGGGCCAAGAGACCCAGTACTTC
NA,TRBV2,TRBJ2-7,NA,CASSDGYSYEQYF,TGTGCCAGCAGTGACGGTTACTCCTACGAGCAGTACTTC
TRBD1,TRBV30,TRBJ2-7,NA,CAWHRDSQYEQYF,TGTGCCTGGCACCGGGACAGCCAGTACGAGCAGTACTTC
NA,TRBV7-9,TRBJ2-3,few,CATDTGSTDTQYF,TGTGCCACCGACACAGGGAGCACAGATACGCAGTATTTT
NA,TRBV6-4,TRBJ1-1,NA,CASSAQGNTEAFF,TGTGCCAGCAGTGCCCAGGGTAACACTGAAGCTTTCTTT
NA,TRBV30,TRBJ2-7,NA,CAWSGLQAGAVEQYF,TGTGCCTGGAGTGGTCTCCAGGCAGGGGCGGTCGAGCAGTACTTC
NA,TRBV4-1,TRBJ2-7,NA,CASSQGWGVEYEQYF,TGCGCCAGCAGCCAAGGGTGGGGCGTTGAATACGAGCAGTACTTC
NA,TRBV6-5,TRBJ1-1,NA,CATQGFTEAFF,TGTGCCACACAGGGCTTCACTGAAGCTTTCTTT
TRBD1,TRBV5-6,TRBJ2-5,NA,CASSPRQGAIQETQYF,TGTGCCAGCAGCCCTAGACAGGGGGCTATACAAGAGACCCAGTACTTC
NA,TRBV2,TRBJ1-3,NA,CASRQGSGNTIYF,TGTGCCAGCAGACAGGGCTCTGGAAACACCATATATTTT
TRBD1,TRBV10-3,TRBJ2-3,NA,CAITGQGTDTQYF,TGTGCCATCACCGGACAGGGCACAGATACGCAGTATTTT
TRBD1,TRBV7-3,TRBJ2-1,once,CASSPGTGGAPGSYNEQFF,TGTGCCAGCAGCCCAGGGACAGGGGGCGCCCCGGGCTCCTACAATGAGCAGTTCTTC
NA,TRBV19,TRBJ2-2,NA,CASSPVSSTGELFF,TGTGCCAGTAGTCCCGTGAGTAGCACCGGGGAGCTGTTTTTT
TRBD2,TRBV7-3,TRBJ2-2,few,CASSLIGAGGRNTGELFF,TGTGCCAGCAGCTTAATAGGAGCGGGGGGTCGTAACACCGGGGAGCTGTTTTTT
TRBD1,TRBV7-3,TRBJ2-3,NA,CASSSWTGADTQYF,TGTGCCAGCAGCTCCTGGACAGGAGCCGATACGCAGTATTTT
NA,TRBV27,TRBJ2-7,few,CASSVDGSSYEQYF,TGTGCCAGCAGTGTGGACGGGAGCTCCTACGAGCAGTACTTC
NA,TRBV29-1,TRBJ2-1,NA,CSVDQGWGYNEQFF,TGCAGCGTTGATCAGGGCTGGGGCTACAATGAGCAGTTCTTC
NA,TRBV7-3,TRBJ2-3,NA,CASSSSSTDTQYF,TGTGCCAGCAGCTCCTCGTCCACAGATACGCAGTATTTT
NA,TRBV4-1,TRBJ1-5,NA,CASSESGHWNNQPQHF,TGCGCCAGCAGCGAATCGGGACACTGGAACAATCAGCCCCAGCATTTT
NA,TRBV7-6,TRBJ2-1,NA,CASSLDIGGYNEQFF,TGTGCCAGCAGCTTAGATATTGGCGGTTACAATGAGCAGTTCTTC
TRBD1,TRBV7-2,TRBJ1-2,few,CASSSTGVGGYTF,TGTGCCAGCAGCTCTACAGGGGTTGGGGGCTACACCTTC
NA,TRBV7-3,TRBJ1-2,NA,CASSLWAGRGGGYTF,TGTGCCAGCAGCTTATGGGCAGGGAGGGGAGGTGGCTACACCTTC
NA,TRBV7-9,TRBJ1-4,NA,CASSATGGPANEKLFF,TGTGCCAGCAGCGCCACGGGGGGGCCAGCTAATGAAAAACTGTTTTTT
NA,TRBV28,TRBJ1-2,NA,CASSTEGVAYGYTF,TGTGCCAGCAGTACAGAGGGAGTCGCCTATGGCTACACCTTC
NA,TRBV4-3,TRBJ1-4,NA,CASSQDAHTEKLFF,TGCGCCAGCAGCCAAGATGCCCACACGGAAAAACTGTTTTTT
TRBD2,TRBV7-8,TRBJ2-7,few,CASSLVTGGAYEQYF,TGTGCCAGCAGCTTAGTTACGGGGGGGGCCTACGAGCAGTACTTC
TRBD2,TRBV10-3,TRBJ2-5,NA,CAISRTSGGYEETQYF,TGTGCCATCAGCAGGACTAGCGGGGGGTACGAAGAGACCCAGTACTTC
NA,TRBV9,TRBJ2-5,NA,CASSDDRRGQETQYF,TGTGCCAGCAGTGACGATAGGAGGGGACAAGAGACCCAGTACTTC
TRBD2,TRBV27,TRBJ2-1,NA,CASSFQPGTSGRFYNEQFF,TGTGCCAGCAGTTTCCAACCCGGGACTAGCGGAAGGTTCTACAATGAGCAGTTCTTC
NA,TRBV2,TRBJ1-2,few,CASGSRANYGYTF,TGTGCCAGTGGAAGCAGGGCTAACTATGGCTACACCTTC
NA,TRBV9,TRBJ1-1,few,CASSYSIQGNTEAFF,TGTGCCAGCAGCTATTCTATTCAGGGGAACACTGAAGCTTTCTTT
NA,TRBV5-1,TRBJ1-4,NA,CASSFGGAEGEKLFF,TGCGCCAGCAGTTTTGGGGGGGCCGAGGGTGAAAAACTGTTTTTT
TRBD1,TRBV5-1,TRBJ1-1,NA,CASSPDRQGAVDAFF,TGCGCCAGCAGCCCGGACCGACAGGGGGCTGTTGACGCTTTCTTT
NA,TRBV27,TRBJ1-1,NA,CASSSQSSGGGDTEAFF,TGTGCCAGCAGTTCGCAGTCGTCCGGTGGGGGCGACACTGAAGCTTTCTTT
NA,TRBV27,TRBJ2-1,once,CASSFFSYNEQFF,TGTGCCAGCAGTTTCTTCTCCTACAATGAGCAGTTCTTC
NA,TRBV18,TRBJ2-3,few,CASSPQVVTADTQYF,TGTGCCAGCTCACCCCAAGTGGTGACAGCAGATACGCAGTATTTT
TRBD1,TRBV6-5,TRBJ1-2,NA,CASSRDRSQNGYTF,TGTGCCAGCAGCCGGGACAGGAGCCAAAATGGCTACACCTTC
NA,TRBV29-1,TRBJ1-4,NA,CSVSARGNEKLFF,TGCAGCGTGAGTGCCAGGGGAAATGAAAAACTGTTTTTT
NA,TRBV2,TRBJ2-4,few,CASSPQRVVKVNIQYF,TGTGCCAGCAGTCCCCAGCGGGTGGTTAAAGTGAACATTCAGTACTTC
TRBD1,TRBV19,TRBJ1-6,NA,CASKGTGWNSPLHF,TGTGCCAGTAAAGGGACAGGGTGGAATTCACCCCTCCACTTT
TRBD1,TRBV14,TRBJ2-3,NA,CASSQGTGVYSTDTQYF,TGTGCCAGCAGCCAAGGGACAGGGGTCTATAGCACAGATACGCAGTATTTT